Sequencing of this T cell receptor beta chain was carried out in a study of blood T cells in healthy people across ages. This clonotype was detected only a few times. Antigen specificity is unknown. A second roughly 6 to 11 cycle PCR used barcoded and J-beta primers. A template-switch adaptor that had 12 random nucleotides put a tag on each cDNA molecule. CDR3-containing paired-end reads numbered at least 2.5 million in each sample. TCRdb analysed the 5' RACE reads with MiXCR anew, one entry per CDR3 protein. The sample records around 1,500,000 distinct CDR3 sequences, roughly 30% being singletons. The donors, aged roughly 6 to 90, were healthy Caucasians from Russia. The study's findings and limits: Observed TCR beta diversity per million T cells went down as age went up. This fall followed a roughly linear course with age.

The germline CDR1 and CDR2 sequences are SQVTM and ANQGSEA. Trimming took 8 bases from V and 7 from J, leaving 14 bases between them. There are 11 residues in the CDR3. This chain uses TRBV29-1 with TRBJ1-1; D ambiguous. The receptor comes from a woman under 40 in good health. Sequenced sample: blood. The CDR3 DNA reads TGCAGCACCCGACGTATGGGTGAAGCTTTCTTT. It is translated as CSTRRMGEAFF. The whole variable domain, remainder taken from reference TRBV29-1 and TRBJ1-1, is SAVISQKPSRDICQRGTSLTIQCQVDSQVTMMFWYRQQPGQSLTLIATANQGSEATYESGFVIDKFPISRPNLTFSTLTVSNMSPEDSSIYLCSTRRMGEAFFGQGTRLTVV.